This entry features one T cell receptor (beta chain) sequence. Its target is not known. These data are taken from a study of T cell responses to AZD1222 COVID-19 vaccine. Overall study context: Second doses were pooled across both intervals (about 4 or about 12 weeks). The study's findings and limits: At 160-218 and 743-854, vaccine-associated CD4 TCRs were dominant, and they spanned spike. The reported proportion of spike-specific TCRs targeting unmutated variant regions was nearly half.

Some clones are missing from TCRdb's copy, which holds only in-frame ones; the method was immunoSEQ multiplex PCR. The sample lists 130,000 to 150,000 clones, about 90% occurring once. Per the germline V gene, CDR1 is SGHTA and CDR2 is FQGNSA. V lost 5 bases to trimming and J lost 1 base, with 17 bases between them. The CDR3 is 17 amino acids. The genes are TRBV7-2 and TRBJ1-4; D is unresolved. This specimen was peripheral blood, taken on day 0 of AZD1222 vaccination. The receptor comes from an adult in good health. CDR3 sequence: CASSPRTEGVTNEKLFF. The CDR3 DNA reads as TGTGCCAGCAGCCCCCGTACAGAAGGCGTAACTAATGAAAAACTGTTTTTT.